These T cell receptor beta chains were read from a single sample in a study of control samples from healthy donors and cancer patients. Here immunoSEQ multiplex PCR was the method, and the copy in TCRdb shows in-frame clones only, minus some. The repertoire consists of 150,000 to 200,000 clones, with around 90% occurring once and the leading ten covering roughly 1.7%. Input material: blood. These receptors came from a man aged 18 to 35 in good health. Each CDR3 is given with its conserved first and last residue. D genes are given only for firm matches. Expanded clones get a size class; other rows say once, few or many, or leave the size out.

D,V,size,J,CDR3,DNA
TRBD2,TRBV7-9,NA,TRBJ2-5,CASSTPPSGVFETQYF,TGTGCCAGCAGCACGCCGCCTAGCGGGGTCTTTGAGACCCAGTACTTC
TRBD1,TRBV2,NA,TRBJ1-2,CASSQGQGGSYGYTF,TGTGCCAGCAGCCAGGGACAGGGAGGCTCCTATGGCTACACCTTC
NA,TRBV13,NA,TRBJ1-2,CASSQGTFHYGYTF,TGTGCCAGCAGCCAGGGGACATTTCACTATGGCTACACCTTC
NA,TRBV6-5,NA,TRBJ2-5,CASILTPGGETQYF,TGTGCCAGCATCCTAACCCCGGGCGGCGAGACCCAGTACTTC
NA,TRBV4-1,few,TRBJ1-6,CASSLGGGQVDNSPLHF,TGCGCCAGCAGCCTAGGGGGAGGGCAAGTGGACAATTCACCCCTCCACTTT
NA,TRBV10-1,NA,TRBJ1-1,CASSDTGYTEAFF,TGCGCCAGCAGTGATACAGGGTACACTGAAGCTTTCTTT
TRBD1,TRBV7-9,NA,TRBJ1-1,CASSLATGEGRAEAFF,TGTGCCAGCAGCTTAGCCACAGGGGAAGGGCGCGCTGAAGCTTTCTTT
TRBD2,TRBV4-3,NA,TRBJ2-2,CASSQDRGGAFGELFF,TGCGCCAGCAGCCAAGATCGCGGGGGGGCCTTCGGGGAGCTGTTTTTT
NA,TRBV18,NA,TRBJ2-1,CASSLGLPSSYNEQFF,TGTGCCAGCTCACTCGGACTGCCGAGCTCCTACAATGAGCAGTTCTTC
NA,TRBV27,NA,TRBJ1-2,CASSLVSAGHAHGYTF,TGTGCCAGCAGTTTGGTGTCGGCAGGTCATGCGCATGGCTACACCTTC
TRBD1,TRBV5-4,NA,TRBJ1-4,CASSLAGGNEKLFF,TGTGCCAGCAGCTTGGCAGGGGGCAATGAAAAACTGTTTTTT
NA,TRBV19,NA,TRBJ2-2,CASAGTLNTGELFF,TGTGCCAGTGCCGGGACACTGAACACCGGGGAGCTGTTTTTT
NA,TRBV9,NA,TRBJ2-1,CASSVGWDEQFF,TGTGCCAGCAGCGTAGGGTGGGATGAGCAGTTCTTC
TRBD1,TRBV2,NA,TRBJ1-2,CASNTGGGDYGYTF,TGTGCCAGCAATACAGGGGGCGGGGACTATGGCTACACCTTC
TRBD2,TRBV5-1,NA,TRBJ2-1,CASSPGLQRGLNEQFF,TGCGCCAGCAGCCCAGGACTCCAGCGGGGACTCAATGAGCAGTTCTTC
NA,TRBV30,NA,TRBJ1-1,CAWSVLRENTEAFF,TGTGCCTGGAGTGTACTCAGGGAGAACACTGAAGCTTTCTTT
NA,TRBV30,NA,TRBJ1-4,CASLLGPEKLFF,TGTGCCTCTTTGTTAGGGCCGGAAAAACTGTTTTTT
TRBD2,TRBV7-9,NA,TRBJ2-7,CASSSGLAGGYYF,TGTGCCAGCAGCTCAGGACTAGCGGGTGGGTACTACTTC
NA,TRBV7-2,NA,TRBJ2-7,CASSLRRGGSYEQYF,TGTGCCAGCAGCTTAAGAAGGGGCGGCTCCTACGAGCAGTACTTC
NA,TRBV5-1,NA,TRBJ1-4,CASSLEGTNEKLFF,TGCGCCAGCAGCTTGGAAGGGACTAATGAAAAACTGTTTTTT
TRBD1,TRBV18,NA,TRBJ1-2,CASSPQGQGSYGYTF,TGTGCCAGCTCACCACAGGGACAGGGGAGCTATGGCTACACCTTC
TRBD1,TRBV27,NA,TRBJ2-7,CASSYPGQGFYEQYF,TGTGCCAGCAGTTACCCGGGACAGGGATTTTACGAGCAGTACTTC
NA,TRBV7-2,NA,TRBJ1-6,CASSLDPGLAPPGSPLHF,TGTGCCAGCAGCTTAGATCCCGGCCTTGCCCCACCGGGATCACCCCTCCACTTT
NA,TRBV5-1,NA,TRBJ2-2,CASSLEGATGELFF,TGCGCCAGCAGCTTGGAAGGGGCTACCGGGGAGCTGTTTTTT
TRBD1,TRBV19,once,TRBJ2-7,CASRKRQGTPYEQYF,TGTGCCAGTAGGAAAAGACAGGGAACACCCTACGAGCAGTACTTC
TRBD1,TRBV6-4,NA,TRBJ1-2,CASSDSTGGGYTF,TGTGCCAGCAGTGACTCGACAGGGGGCGGCTACACCTTC
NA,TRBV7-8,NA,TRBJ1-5,CASSLAREGQPQHF,TGTGCCAGCAGCTTAGCCAGGGAGGGACAGCCCCAGCATTTT
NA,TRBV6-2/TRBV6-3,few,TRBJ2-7,CASSYGQSSYEQYF,TGTGCCAGCAGTTACGGACAGAGCTCCTACGAGCAGTACTTC
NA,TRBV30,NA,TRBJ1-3,CAWSVPRAAGNTIYF,TGTGCCTGGAGTGTACCCAGGGCGGCTGGAAACACCATATATTTT
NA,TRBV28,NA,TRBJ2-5,CASSPPARQETQYF,TGTGCCAGCAGTCCCCCAGCGCGACAAGAGACCCAGTACTTC
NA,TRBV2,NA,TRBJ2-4,CASSDQRLAKNIQYF,TGTGCCAGCAGTGACCAGCGGCTAGCCAAAAACATTCAGTACTTC
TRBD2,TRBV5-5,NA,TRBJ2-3,CASSPGLGPDTQYF,TGTGCCAGCAGCCCGGGACTAGGCCCAGATACGCAGTATTTT
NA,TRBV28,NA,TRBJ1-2,CASTVTVNYGYTF,TGTGCCAGCACCGTGACAGTTAACTATGGCTACACCTTC
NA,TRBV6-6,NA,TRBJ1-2,CASWRGGYTF,TGTGCCAGCTGGAGGGGTGGCTACACCTTC
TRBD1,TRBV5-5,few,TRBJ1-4,CASSLAGTGLEKLFF,TGTGCCAGCAGCTTGGCTGGGACAGGTCTAGAAAAACTGTTTTTT
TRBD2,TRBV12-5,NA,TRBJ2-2,CASGLSAAGDYTGELFF,TGTGCTAGTGGTTTGTCCGCTGCGGGGGACTACACCGGGGAGCTGTTTTTT
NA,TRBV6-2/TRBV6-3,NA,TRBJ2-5,CASSYGGTLQETQYF,TGTGCCAGCAGTTACGGAGGGACGCTCCAAGAGACCCAGTACTTC
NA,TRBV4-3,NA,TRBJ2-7,CASSPLRGAEQYF,TGCGCCAGCAGCCCCTTACGCGGGGCCGAGCAGTACTTC
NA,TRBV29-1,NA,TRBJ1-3,CSVEDMGAKSGNTIYF,TGCAGCGTTGAAGATATGGGAGCAAAGTCCGGAAACACCATATATTTT
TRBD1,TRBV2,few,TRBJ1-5,CASRETTGRYQPQHF,TGTGCCAGCAGGGAGACGACAGGGAGGTATCAGCCCCAGCATTTT
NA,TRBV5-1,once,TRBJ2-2,CASSPEGLENTGELFF,TGCGCCAGCAGCCCCGAGGGGTTAGAAAACACCGGGGAGCTGTTTTTT
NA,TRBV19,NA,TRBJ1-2,CASQGSRHGYTF,TGTGCCAGCCAGGGGTCTAGGCATGGCTACACCTTC
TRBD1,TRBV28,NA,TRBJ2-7,CAARTGSSYEQYF,TGTGCCGCTCGGACAGGGTCATCCTACGAGCAGTACTTC
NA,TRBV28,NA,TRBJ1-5,CASSLWGGANNQPQHF,TGTGCCAGCAGTTTATGGGGTGGGGCGAACAATCAGCCCCAGCATTTT
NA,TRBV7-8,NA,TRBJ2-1,CASSLAQGGREQFF,TGTGCCAGCAGCTTAGCTCAAGGTGGTCGGGAGCAGTTCTTC
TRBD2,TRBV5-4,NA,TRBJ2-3,CASSLTLWPAGYQDTQYF,TGTGCCAGCAGCTTAACCCTGTGGCCAGCGGGGTACCAGGATACGCAGTATTTT
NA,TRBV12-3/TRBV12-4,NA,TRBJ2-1,CASSLNNEQFF,TGTGCCAGCAGCCTTAATAATGAGCAGTTCTTC
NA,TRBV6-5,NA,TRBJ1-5,CASSYRSNQPQHF,TGTGCCAGCAGTTACCGTAGCAATCAGCCCCAGCATTTT
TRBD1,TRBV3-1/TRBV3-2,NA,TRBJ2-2,CASSHGRGRFGELFF,TGTGCCAGCAGCCACGGCAGGGGGCGGTTTGGGGAGCTGTTTTTT
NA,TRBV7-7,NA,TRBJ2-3,CASSSTPTDTQYF,TGTGCTAGCAGCTCGACTCCCACAGATACGCAGTATTTT
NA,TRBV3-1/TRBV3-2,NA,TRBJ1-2,CASSQGGAGADGYTF,TGTGCCAGCAGCCAAGGGGGAGCAGGGGCGGATGGCTACACCTTC
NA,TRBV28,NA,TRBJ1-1,CASSLGGLQKNTEAFF,TGTGCCAGCAGTTTAGGAGGCTTGCAGAAGAACACTGAAGCTTTCTTT